A single sample gave rise to the 8 T cell receptor beta chains below, sequenced in a study of identical twins. TCRdb re-derived calls from the 5' RACE reads in MiXCR, one entry per CDR3 protein. The sample has roughly 690,000 distinct CDR3 sequences, roughly 20% seen once. The same sample was also used in a study of T cells expressing NK-cell markers.

The source material was PBMCs. These receptors all stem from a young woman in good health.

The rearrangement links TRBV28 to TRBJ2-7; 8 positions match TRBD2. Germline loops: CDR1 MDHEN, CDR2 SYDVKM. This CDR3 has 14 residues. V dropped 8 bases and J dropped 2; count of bases not matched to a gene: 8. The CDR3 DNA is TGTGCCAGCCTATTTAGCGGGAAAACCTACGAGCAGTACTTC. Translated, it gives CASLFSGKTYEQYF.

This rearrangement joins TRBV7-3 to TRBJ2-7, with no clear D. Looked up from germline, CDR1 is SGHTA and CDR2 is FQGTGA. V shed 2 bases and J shed 4 bases, with 9 bases lying between them. This CDR3 has 13 amino acids. The CDR3 DNA reads TGTGCCAGCAGCTTAGGACCCGAATACGAGCAGTACTTC. It specifies CASSLGPEYEQYF.

This clonotype was picked up a small number of times. V gene TRBV4-2 combines with J gene TRBJ1-6; 7 bases are a match to TRBD1. The CDR3 loop spans 17 amino acids. J gave up 7 bases and V 0 bases, and 9 bases lay outside the gene matches. Germline CDR1 reads LGHNA; CDR2 reads YNFKEQ. In DNA, the CDR3 is TGTGCCAGCAGCCAAGATCTGGGTAGGGGGCGGAATTCACCCCTCCACTTT. Amino acid sequence: CASSQDLGRGRNSPLHF.

This clonotype was counted a few times. The chain joins TRBV10-3 to TRBJ1-2; 9 bases fit TRBD1. The V and J ends lost 7 bases and 6 bases, in that order; junction bases with no gene match: 6. CDR1 and CDR2 (germline): ENHRY, SYGVKD. The CDR3 sequence is 13 residues long. CDR3 nucleotides: TGTGCCATCACCCGGGACAGGGACAATGGCTACACCTTC. Its protein is CAITRDRDNGYTF.

A few counts support this clonotype. The chain uses TRBV12-3 or TRBV12-4 and TRBJ2-1; D possibly corresponds to TRBD2 (6 bases). This CDR3 has 14 amino acids. The V end was cut by 3 bases, the J end by 4 bases, with 10 bases between. The CDR3 is CASSLRRGYNEQFF. CDR3 coding DNA: TGTGCCAGCAGTTTGAGGCGGGGATACAATGAGCAGTTCTTC.

This chain uses TRBV6-1 with TRBJ2-3; 7 bases are a match to TRBD1. V trimming: 8 bases; J trimming: 6 bases; junction bases outside the gene matches: 11. The CDR3 covers 14 residues. In germline, CDR1 is MNHNS, CDR2 SASEGT. CDR3 sequence reads: CASSLKGARDTQYF. CDR3 nucleotide sequence: TGTGCCAGCTCTCTGAAGGGGGCACGGGATACGCAGTATTTT.

The chain combines TRBV3-1 with TRBJ1-3, with D possibly being TRBD1 (5 bases). V was pared by 7 bases and J by 2 bases, with 15 bases between. CDR1 is LGHDT and CDR2 is YNNKEL in the germline V gene (reference sequence). This CDR3 has 15 amino acids. The CDR3 loop reads CASNNGGEAGNTIYF. CDR3 nucleotides: TGTGCCAGCAACAACGGGGGGGAAGCTGGAAACACCATATATTTT.

This clonotype was counted at least ten times. V usage is TRBV20-1 and J usage is TRBJ2-1; 10 bases align to TRBD2. In germline, CDR1 is DFQATT, CDR2 SNEGSKA (reference sequence). V lost 1 base, J lost 1 base, and 10 bases stayed unmatched. The CDR3 has 18 amino acids. The CDR3 region has the DNA TGCAGTGCTAGAGGGAGAGCGGGAGGGCCGCGGTCCTACAATGAGCAGTTCTTC. This sequence encodes CSARGRAGGPRSYNEQFF.